The 5 T cell receptor beta chains listed next were all sequenced from one sample in a study of cytotoxic CD8 clonotypes in ibrutinib-treated CLL. TCRdb keeps only in-frame clones here, not all; method: immunoSEQ multiplex PCR. The sample includes around 310,000 clones, around four fifths of them seen just once. Sequencing used PBMCs, obtained before ibrutinib treatment. All receptors come from a human donor with chronic lymphocytic leukemia.

The rearrangement joins TRBV6-5 to TRBJ1-3; 8 bases fit TRBD1. This CDR3 is built from 12 residues. After removal of 6 bases from V and 14 bases from J, the junction contained 9 bases not matched to a gene. Germline V CDR1 and CDR2: MNHEY, SVGAGI. The CDR3 reads CASSPRTGRVYF. DNA for the CDR3: TGTGCCAGCAGCCCTAGGACAGGGAGGGTATATTTT.

J is TRBJ2-7 and V is TRBV29-1; 8 positions match TRBD2. The CDR3 loop spans 13 amino acids. The J segment lost 6 bases and the V segment lost 2 bases, leaving 6 bases of the junction unmatched. Germline V CDR1 and CDR2: SQVTM, ANQGSEA. For the CDR3, the DNA is TGCAGCGTTGAAACCAGCGGGAGTCTCGAGCAGTACTTC. It specifies CSVETSGSLEQYF.

The V gene is TRBV11-2, the J gene TRBJ1-2; 7 bases agree with TRBD1. Trimming cost V 1 base and J 2 bases; bases outside gene matches: 7. The CDR3 consists of 16 residues. The germline V gene encodes CDR1 SGHAT and CDR2 FQNNGV. The CDR3 DNA sequence: TGTGCCAGCAGCTTAGGGCACAGGGGAGGAAACTATGGCTACACCTTC. Protein sequence: CASSLGHRGGNYGYTF.

In this sample, this clone turned up a few times. The V and J genes are TRBV6-5 and TRBJ1-5; D possibly corresponds to TRBD1 (5 bases). This CDR3 has 13 amino acids. The germline CDR1 and CDR2 sequences are MNHEY and SVGAGI. Trimming cost V 5 bases and J 7 bases, with 12 bases left between them. The CDR3 bases are TGTGCCAGCAGTCAACGGCGGGGCCAGCCCCAGCATTTT. Amino acids: CASSQRRGQPQHF.

The V gene is TRBV6-5, the J gene TRBJ1-2; unclear D gene. Germline CDR1 reads MNHEY; CDR2 reads SVGAGI. The CDR3 has 15 residues. V lost 0 bases to trimming and J lost 7 bases, with 15 bases between them. The CDR3 DNA reads TGTGCCAGCAGTTACTCCCTTGATTTTGGAGTTGGCTACACCTTC. Its translation: CASSYSLDFGVGYTF.